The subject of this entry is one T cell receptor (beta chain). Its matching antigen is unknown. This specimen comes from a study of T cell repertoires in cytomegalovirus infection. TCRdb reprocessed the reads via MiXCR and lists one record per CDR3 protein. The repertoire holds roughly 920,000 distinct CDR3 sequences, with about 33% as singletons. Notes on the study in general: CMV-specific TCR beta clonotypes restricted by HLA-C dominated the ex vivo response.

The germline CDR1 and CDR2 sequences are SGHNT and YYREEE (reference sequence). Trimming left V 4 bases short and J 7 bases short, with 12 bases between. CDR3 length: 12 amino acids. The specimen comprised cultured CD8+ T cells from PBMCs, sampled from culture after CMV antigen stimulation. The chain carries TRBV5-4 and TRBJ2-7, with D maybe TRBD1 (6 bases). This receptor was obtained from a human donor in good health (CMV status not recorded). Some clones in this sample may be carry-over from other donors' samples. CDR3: CASSQSTGEQYF. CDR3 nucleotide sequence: TGTGCCAGCAGCCAATCTACAGGGGAGCAGTACTTC. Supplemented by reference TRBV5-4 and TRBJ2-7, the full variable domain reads ETGVTQSPTHLIKTRGQQVTLRCSSQSGHNTVSWYQQALGQGPQFIFQYYREEENGRGNFPPRFSGLQFPNYSSELNVNALELDDSALYLCASSQSTGEQYFGPGTRLTVT.